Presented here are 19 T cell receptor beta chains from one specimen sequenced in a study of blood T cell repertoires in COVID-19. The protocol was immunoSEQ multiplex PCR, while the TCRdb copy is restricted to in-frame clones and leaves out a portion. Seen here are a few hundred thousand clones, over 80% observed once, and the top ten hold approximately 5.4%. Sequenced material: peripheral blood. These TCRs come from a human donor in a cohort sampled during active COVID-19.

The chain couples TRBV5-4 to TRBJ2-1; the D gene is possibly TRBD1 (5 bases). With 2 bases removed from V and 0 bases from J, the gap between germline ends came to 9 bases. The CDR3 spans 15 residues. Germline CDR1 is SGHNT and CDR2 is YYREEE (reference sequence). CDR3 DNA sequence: TGTGCCAGCAGCTTCGACAGAGCCTCCTACAATGAGCAGTTCTTC. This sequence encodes CASSFDRASYNEQFF.

The CDR3 is CASSRGTDADGYTF. Here the CDR3 DNA reads TGTGCCAGTAGTAGGGGGACAGATGCAGATGGCTACACCTTC. The chain combines TRBV19 with TRBJ1-2, with TRBD1 matching 7 bases. The CDR3 contains 14 residues. The trim removed 4 bases at V and 6 bases at J, leaving 8 bases unmatched. CDR1 is LNHDA and CDR2 is SQIVND in the germline V gene (reference sequence).

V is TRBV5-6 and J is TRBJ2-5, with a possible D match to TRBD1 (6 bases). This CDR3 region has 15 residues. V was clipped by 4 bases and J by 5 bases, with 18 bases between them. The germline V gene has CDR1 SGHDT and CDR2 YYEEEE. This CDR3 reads CASSPGARDGETQYF. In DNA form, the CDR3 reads TGTGCCAGCAGCCCAGGGGCTAGGGATGGGGAGACCCAGTACTTC.

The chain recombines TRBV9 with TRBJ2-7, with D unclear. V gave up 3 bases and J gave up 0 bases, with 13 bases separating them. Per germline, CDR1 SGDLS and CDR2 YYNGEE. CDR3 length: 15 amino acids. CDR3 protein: CASSAYETPSYEQYF. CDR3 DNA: TGTGCCAGCAGCGCCTACGAGACACCCTCCTACGAGCAGTACTTC.

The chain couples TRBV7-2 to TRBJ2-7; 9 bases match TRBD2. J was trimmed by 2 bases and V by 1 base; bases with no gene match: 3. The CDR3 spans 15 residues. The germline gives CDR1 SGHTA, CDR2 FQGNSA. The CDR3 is CASSLGASGTYEQYF. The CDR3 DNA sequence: TGTGCCAGCAGCTTAGGGGCTAGCGGGACCTACGAGCAGTACTTC.

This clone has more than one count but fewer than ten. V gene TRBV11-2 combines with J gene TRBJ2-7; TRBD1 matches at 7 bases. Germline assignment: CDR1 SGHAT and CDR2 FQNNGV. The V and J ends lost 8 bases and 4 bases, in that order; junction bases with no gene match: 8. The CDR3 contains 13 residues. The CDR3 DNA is TGTGCCAGCGAAGGCAGGGGGTTATACGAGCAGTACTTC. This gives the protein CASEGRGLYEQYF.

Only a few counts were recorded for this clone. The CDR3 is CASSLSDSTYEQYF. As DNA, the CDR3 is TGTGCCAGCAGTTTATCTGACAGTACCTACGAGCAGTACTTC. V and J are TRBV27 and TRBJ2-7, with D possibly being TRBD1 (5 bases). The germline V and J ends were trimmed by 0 bases and 2 bases, with 8 bases remaining between them. CDR3 length: 14 amino acids. CDR1 and CDR2 from the germline V gene are MNHEY and SMNVEV (reference sequence).

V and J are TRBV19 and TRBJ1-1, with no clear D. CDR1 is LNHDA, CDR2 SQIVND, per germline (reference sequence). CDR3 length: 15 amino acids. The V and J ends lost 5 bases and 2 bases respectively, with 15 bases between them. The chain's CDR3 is CASSYFSGYNTEAFF. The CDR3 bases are TGTGCCAGTAGTTATTTCTCGGGATACAACACTGAAGCTTTCTTT.

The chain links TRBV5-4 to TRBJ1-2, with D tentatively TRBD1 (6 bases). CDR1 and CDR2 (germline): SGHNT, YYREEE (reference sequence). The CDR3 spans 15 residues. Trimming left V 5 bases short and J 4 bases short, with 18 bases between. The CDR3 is CASRDQTGQVYGYTF. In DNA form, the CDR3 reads TGTGCCAGCAGAGATCAAACGGGACAAGTCTATGGCTACACCTTC.

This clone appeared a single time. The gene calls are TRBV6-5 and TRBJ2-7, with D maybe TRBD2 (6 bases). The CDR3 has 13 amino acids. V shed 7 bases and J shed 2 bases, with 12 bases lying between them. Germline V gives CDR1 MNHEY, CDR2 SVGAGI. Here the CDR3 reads CASNLRETYEQYF. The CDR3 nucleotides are TGTGCCAGCAACTTGCGGGAAACCTACGAGCAGTACTTC.

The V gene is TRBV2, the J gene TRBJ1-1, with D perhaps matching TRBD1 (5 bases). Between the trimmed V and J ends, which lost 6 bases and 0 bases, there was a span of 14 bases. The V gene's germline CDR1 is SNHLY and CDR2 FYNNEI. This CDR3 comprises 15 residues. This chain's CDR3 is CASRASGGVNTEAFF. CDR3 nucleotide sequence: TGTGCCAGCAGGGCGTCGGGAGGGGTGAACACTGAAGCTTTCTTT.

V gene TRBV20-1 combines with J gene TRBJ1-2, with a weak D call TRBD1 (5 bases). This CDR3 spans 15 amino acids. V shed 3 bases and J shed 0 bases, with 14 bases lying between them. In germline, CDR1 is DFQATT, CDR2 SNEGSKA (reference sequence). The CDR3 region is CSASTQSTANYGYTF. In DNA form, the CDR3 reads TGCAGTGCTAGTACACAGTCGACAGCTAACTATGGCTACACCTTC.

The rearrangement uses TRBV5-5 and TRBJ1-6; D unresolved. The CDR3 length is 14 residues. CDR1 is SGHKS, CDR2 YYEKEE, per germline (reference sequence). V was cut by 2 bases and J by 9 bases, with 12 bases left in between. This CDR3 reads CASSLRLEGSPLHF. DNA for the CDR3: TGTGCCAGCAGCTTAAGGCTAGAAGGTTCACCCCTCCACTTT.

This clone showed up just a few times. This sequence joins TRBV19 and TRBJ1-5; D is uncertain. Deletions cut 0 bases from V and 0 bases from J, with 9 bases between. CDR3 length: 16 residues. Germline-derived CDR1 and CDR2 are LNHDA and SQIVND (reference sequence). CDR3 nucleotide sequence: TGTGCCAGTAGTATAGATAGCCCTCGTAGCAATCAGCCCCAGCATTTT. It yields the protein CASSIDSPRSNQPQHF.

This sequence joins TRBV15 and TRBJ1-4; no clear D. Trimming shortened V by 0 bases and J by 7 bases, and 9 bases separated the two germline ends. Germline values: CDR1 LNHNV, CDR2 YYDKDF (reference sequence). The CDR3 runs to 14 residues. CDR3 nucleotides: TGTGCCACCAGCAGAGATGTAATGAGTGAAAAACTGTTTTTT. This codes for CATSRDVMSEKLFF. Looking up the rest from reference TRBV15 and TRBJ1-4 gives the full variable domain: DAMVIQNPRYQVTQFGKPVTLSCSQTLNHNVMYWYQQKSSQAPKLLFHYYDKDFNNEADTPDNFQSRRPNTSFCFLDIRSPGLGDTAMYLCATSRDVMSEKLFFGSGTQLSVL.

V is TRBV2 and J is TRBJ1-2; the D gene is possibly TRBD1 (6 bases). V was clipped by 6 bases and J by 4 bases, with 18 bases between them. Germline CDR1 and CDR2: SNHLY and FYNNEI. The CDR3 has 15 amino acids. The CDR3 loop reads CASRIETGYIYGYTF. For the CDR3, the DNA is TGTGCCAGCAGGATTGAGACAGGTTACATCTATGGCTACACCTTC. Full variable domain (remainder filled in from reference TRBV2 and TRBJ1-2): EPEVTQTPSHQVTQMGQEVILRCVPISNHLYFYWYRQILGQKVEFLVSFYNNEISEKSEIFDDQFSVERPDGSNFTLKIRSTKLEDSAMYFCASRIETGYIYGYTFGSGTRLTVV.

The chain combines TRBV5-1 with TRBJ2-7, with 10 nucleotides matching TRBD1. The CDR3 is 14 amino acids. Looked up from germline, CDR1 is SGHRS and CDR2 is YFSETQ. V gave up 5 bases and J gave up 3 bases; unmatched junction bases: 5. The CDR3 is CASSFGTGDYEQYF. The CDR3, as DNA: TGCGCCAGCAGTTTTGGGACAGGGGACTACGAGCAGTACTTC. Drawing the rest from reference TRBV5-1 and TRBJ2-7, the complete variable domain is KAGVTQTPRYLIKTRGQQVTLSCSPISGHRSVSWYQQTPGQGLQFLFEYFSETQRNKGNFPGRFSGRQFSNSRSEMNVSTLELGDSALYLCASSFGTGDYEQYFGPGTRLTVT.

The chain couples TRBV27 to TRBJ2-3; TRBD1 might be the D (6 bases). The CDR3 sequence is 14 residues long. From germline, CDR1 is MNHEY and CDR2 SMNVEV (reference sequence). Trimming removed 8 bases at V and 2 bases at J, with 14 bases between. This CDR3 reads CASADRYSTDTQYF. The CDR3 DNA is TGTGCCAGCGCCGACAGGTACTCCACAGATACGCAGTATTTT.

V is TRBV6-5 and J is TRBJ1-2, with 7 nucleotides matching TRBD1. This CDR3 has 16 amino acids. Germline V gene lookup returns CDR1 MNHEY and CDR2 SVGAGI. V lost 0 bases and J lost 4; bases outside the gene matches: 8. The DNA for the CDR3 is TGTGCCAGCAGTTACTCAAGACAGGGTTACCCCTATGGCTACACCTTC. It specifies CASSYSRQGYPYGYTF.